These T cell receptor beta chains were read from a single sample in a study of cytomegalovirus exposure and HLA in healthy donors. Assay used: immunoSEQ multiplex PCR; TCRdb lists only in-frame clones, some missing. Seen here are under 200,000 clones, around 68% observed once, and the top ten hold approximately 1.3%. Sequenced: PBMCs. These receptors were collected from a man aged 45-65 years in good health and CMV-seronegative. Each CDR3 is given with its conserved first and last residue. A D gene is named only where the DNA matches it firmly. Clone size appears in some rows only: once, few, many, or a class for an expanded clone.

d_gene: TRBD1; abundance: few; v_gene: TRBV2; j_gene: TRBJ1-4; CDR3aa: CASADRDRDEKLFF; CDR3nt: TGTGCCAGCGCCGACAGGGATAGGGATGAAAAACTGTTTTTT
d_gene: TRBD1; abundance: NA; v_gene: TRBV5-1; j_gene: TRBJ1-4; CDR3aa: CASSSAGTGYEKLFF; CDR3nt: TGCGCCAGCAGCTCGGCCGGGACAGGGTATGAAAAACTGTTTTTT
d_gene: NA; abundance: NA; v_gene: TRBV25-1; j_gene: TRBJ2-3; CDR3aa: CASSPMKGGAGGTDTQYF; CDR3nt: TGTGCCAGCAGTCCTATGAAGGGAGGAGCCGGGGGCACAGATACGCAGTATTTT
d_gene: TRBD1; abundance: NA; v_gene: TRBV11-2; j_gene: TRBJ1-4; CDR3aa: CASSSGQGVPREKLFF; CDR3nt: TGTGCCAGCAGCTCGGGACAGGGGGTGCCTAGGGAAAAACTGTTTTTT
d_gene: TRBD1; abundance: once; v_gene: TRBV5-8; j_gene: TRBJ1-6; CDR3aa: CASSLGQGDNSPLHF; CDR3nt: TGTGCCAGCAGCTTAGGACAGGGGGATAATTCACCCCTCCACTTT
d_gene: NA; abundance: once; v_gene: TRBV28; j_gene: TRBJ1-2; CDR3aa: CASSFGQGLGGYTF; CDR3nt: TGTGCCAGCAGTTTCGGTCAGGGGTTAGGTGGCTACACCTTC
d_gene: NA; abundance: NA; v_gene: TRBV7-9; j_gene: TRBJ1-2; CDR3aa: CASSLLRGVRGYTF; CDR3nt: TGTGCCAGCAGCTTACTTCGGGGGGTAAGAGGCTACACCTTC
d_gene: TRBD1; abundance: NA; v_gene: TRBV5-1; j_gene: TRBJ1-2; CDR3aa: CASSWDSTNYGYTF; CDR3nt: TGCGCCAGCAGCTGGGACAGCACTAACTATGGCTACACCTTC
d_gene: NA; abundance: NA; v_gene: TRBV29-1; j_gene: TRBJ2-7; CDR3aa: CSVASGAYEQYF; CDR3nt: TGCAGCGTTGCGTCGGGTGCCTACGAGCAGTACTTC
d_gene: NA; abundance: NA; v_gene: TRBV5-1; j_gene: TRBJ2-2; CDR3aa: CASSTATNTGELFF; CDR3nt: TGCGCCAGCTCAACAGCAACGAACACCGGGGAGCTGTTTTTT
d_gene: TRBD1; abundance: NA; v_gene: TRBV7-9; j_gene: TRBJ1-1; CDR3aa: CASSSGEGANTEAFF; CDR3nt: TGTGCCAGCAGCTCGGGTGAGGGGGCGAACACTGAAGCTTTCTTT
d_gene: TRBD1; abundance: few; v_gene: TRBV5-1; j_gene: TRBJ2-1; CDR3aa: CASSLVQGASYNEQFF; CDR3nt: TGCGCCAGCAGCTTGGTACAGGGGGCCTCCTACAATGAGCAGTTCTTC
d_gene: TRBD1; abundance: NA; v_gene: TRBV19; j_gene: TRBJ1-2; CDR3aa: CASGQGVRNYGYTF; CDR3nt: TGTGCCAGTGGGCAGGGGGTTAGGAACTATGGCTACACCTTC
d_gene: NA; abundance: once; v_gene: TRBV6-4; j_gene: TRBJ2-7; CDR3aa: CASIRGSADPPWSYEQYF; CDR3nt: TGTGCCAGCATCAGGGGTTCGGCTGACCCACCATGGTCCTACGAGCAGTACTTC
d_gene: TRBD1; abundance: NA; v_gene: TRBV4-1; j_gene: TRBJ1-5; CDR3aa: CASSQLGQVGQPQHF; CDR3nt: TGCGCCAGCAGCCAACTCGGACAGGTGGGACAGCCCCAGCATTTT